This TCR beta chain was profiled in a study of T cells in Graves' hyperthyroidism and ophthalmopathy. Study-wide results and caveats: Through a model of 13 V-J features, ophthalmopathy was separated from stable hyperthyroidism. Expanded thyroid clonotypes (above 0.001) were mostly also found in blood.

It was RNA transcripts that yielded the amplified TCR beta CDR3 regions. During a first-round RT-PCR of the TCR CDR3, the HTBI primer set was used. TCRdb analysed the multiplex PCR reads with MiXCR anew, one entry per CDR3 protein. Among 700,000 or so distinct CDR3 sequences listed, approximately 14% were seen once. This clonotype was observed many times. Its target is not known. CDR1 is SQVTM and CDR2 is ANQGSEA in the germline V gene. The V gene lost 6 bases and the J gene lost 5 bases, with 7 bases spanning the gap. CDR3 size: 11 residues. Sequenced input: blood. The TCR was taken from a woman aged 45-65 years with Graves' ophthalmopathy. The chain has TRBV29-1 and TRBJ2-2; a weak D match, TRBD2 (5 bases). Here the CDR3 reads CSVRETGELFF. CDR3 in DNA: TGCAGCGTGAGGGAAACCGGGGAGCTGTTTTTT.